Detailed here is one T cell receptor beta chain. Its target is not known. Other DNA sequences in the sample encode the same CDR3. The data derive from a study of B cell selection in AIRE deficiency. Findings and limits, study-wide: Shared Treg sequences were biased toward short CDR3s with few non-templated nucleotide insertions. Healthy donors alone shared roughly 32% of several thousand Treg sequences; patients alone approximately 9.1%. Only TCRbeta was sequenced; approximately 40% of shared healthy Treg sequences appeared in Tconv.

V shed 2 bases and J shed 2 bases, with 1 base lying between them. The germline V gene encodes CDR1 MDHEN and CDR2 SYDVKM. The CDR3 runs to 11 residues. Authors' analysis steps: Pooled conventional T cells gave about 1x10^5 patient and 13.4x10^4 donor TCRbeta sequences. Data came from immunoSEQ multiplex PCR; TCRdb stores just in-frame clones and leaves some out. V and J calls and clone size are those listed in that table; D and trimming were worked out from the DNA. The sample holds fewer than 30,000 clones, roughly 95% seen once. Conventional CD4 T cells were sorted as CD4+CD127+ cells. The chain recombines TRBV28 with TRBJ2-7; D is undetermined. The specimen was CD4+CD127+ conventional T cells sorted from PBMCs. The TCR comes from a human donor in good health. CDR3 sequence (DNA): TGTGCCAGCAGTTTAGCCTACGAGCAGTACTTC. Translating gives CASSLAYEQYF.